The 20 T cell receptor beta chains reported below all come from one sample, sequenced in a study of T cells after yellow fever vaccination. TCRdb redid the calling of the 5' RACE reads with MiXCR, one entry per CDR3 protein. Of 300,000 or so distinct CDR3 sequences detected, about an eighth appear once; the ten largest clones hold 0.5% to 0.6%. Sequenced here: CD4+ T cells sorted from PBMCs, sampled 45 days after the yellow fever booster vaccination. The origin of the receptors is a man younger than 45 who received the YFV17D yellow fever vaccine.

The table lists this clonotype with a few counts. This chain connects TRBV30 to TRBJ2-3; D tentatively reads TRBD1 or TRBD2 (5 bases each). V was clipped by 4 bases and J by 0 bases, with 11 bases between them. CDR1 is GTSNPN, CDR2 SVGIG, per germline (reference sequence). This CDR3 is built from 14 residues. CDR3 sequence: CAWNPGASTDTQYF. The CDR3 DNA reads as TGTGCCTGGAACCCCGGGGCTAGCACAGATACGCAGTATTTT.

The rearrangement joins TRBV29-1 to TRBJ2-1; D is possibly TRBD2 (6 bases). V was pared by 2 bases and J by 0 bases, with 14 bases between. Germline V lookup: CDR1 SQVTM, CDR2 ANQGSEA. This CDR3 is built from 16 residues. The DNA of the CDR3 is TGCAGCGTTGAAAAAACTAGCAGGAGCTCCTACAATGAGCAGTTCTTC. Translation: CSVEKTSRSSYNEQFF.

This clonotype was seen more than once but under ten times. The chain couples TRBV12-3 or TRBV12-4 to TRBJ2-7; unclear D gene. Trimming took off 3 bases at V and 2 bases at J, with 20 bases between the two ends. The CDR3 length is 17 residues. This chain's CDR3 is CASSFLSLPDGTYEQYF. The DNA for the CDR3 is TGTGCCAGCAGTTTTCTTAGTCTTCCGGACGGCACCTACGAGCAGTACTTC.

This clonotype was picked up a small number of times. The chain is built from TRBV20-1 and TRBJ2-1; no clear D. V lost 2 bases to trimming and J lost 0 bases, with 8 bases between them. The CDR3 is made up of 14 amino acids. CDR1 DFQATT and CDR2 SNEGSKA come from the germline V gene (reference sequence). CDR3 bases: TGCAGTGCTAGATTACTGAGCTCCTACAATGAGCAGTTCTTC. This codes for CSARLLSSYNEQFF.

This clonotype was picked up a small number of times. This chain connects TRBV5-1 to TRBJ2-5; 11 nucleotides match TRBD2. The CDR3 contains 15 residues. Germline V gene lookup returns CDR1 SGHRS and CDR2 YFSETQ. Trimming cost V 4 bases and J 7 bases; bases outside gene matches: 9. The CDR3, as DNA: TGCGCCAGCAGCCCGACTAGCGGGACGGGAGTGACCCAGTACTTC. Amino acid sequence: CASSPTSGTGVTQYF.

The chain joins TRBV6-2 or TRBV6-3 to TRBJ1-6, with D perhaps matching TRBD1 (5 bases). The CDR3 spans 14 residues. The germline CDR1 and CDR2 sequences are MNHEY and SVGEGT. V shed 2 bases and J shed 8 bases, with 10 bases lying between them. For the CDR3, the DNA is TGTGCCAGCAGTTACCGCGGGGCTGATTCACCCCTCCACTTT. This encodes CASSYRGADSPLHF.

This rearrangement joins TRBV6-2 or TRBV6-3 to TRBJ2-3; possible D gene TRBD2, 6 bases. CDR1 MNHEY and CDR2 SVGEGT come from the germline V gene. CDR3 size: 13 residues. The V end lost 6 bases, the J end lost 6 bases, and 13 bases lay between the germline ends. The CDR3 here is CASRPDYYDTQYF. CDR3 bases: TGTGCCAGCAGACCGGACTATTACGATACGCAGTATTTT.

This chain links TRBV6-1 with TRBJ2-5; D possibly corresponds to TRBD2 (6 bases). The V gene lost 8 bases and the J gene lost 0 bases, with 10 bases spanning the gap. The CDR3 is 13 amino acids. Germline assignment: CDR1 MNHNS and CDR2 SASEGT. This CDR3 is CASQGLDQETQYF. In DNA, the CDR3 is TGTGCCAGCCAGGGACTGGACCAAGAGACCCAGTACTTC.

This rearrangement joins TRBV27 to TRBJ2-5, with a tentative D call TRBD2 (7 bases). The CDR3 runs 15 residues. With 5 bases removed from V and 1 base from J, the gap between germline ends came to 14 bases. CDR1 and CDR2 (germline): MNHEY, SMNVEV (reference sequence). The CDR3 spells CASSARGGVQETQYF. The CDR3, as DNA: TGTGCCAGCAGTGCTAGGGGGGGAGTCCAAGAGACCCAGTACTTC.

V gene TRBV20-1 combines with J gene TRBJ2-1, with unresolved D. V lost 0 bases and J lost 7, with 10 bases in between. The CDR3 is 13 amino acids. Per the germline V gene, CDR1 is DFQATT and CDR2 is SNEGSKA (reference sequence). The CDR3 is CSARETLRNEQFF. CDR3 coding DNA: TGCAGTGCTAGAGAAACCCTGAGGAATGAGCAGTTCTTC.

This clonotype has more than one count but fewer than ten. The chain carries TRBV24-1 and TRBJ2-2; unclear D gene. The CDR3 runs 15 residues. Germline V gene data show CDR1 as KGHDR and CDR2 as SFDVKD. V was cut by 5 bases and J by 4 bases, with 13 bases left in between. The CDR3 region has the DNA TGTGCCACCAGTGGCCACTCAAGCGCCACCGGGGAGCTGTTTTTT. It specifies CATSGHSSATGELFF.

The chain couples TRBV9 to TRBJ2-6, with D perhaps given as TRBD1 or TRBD2 (7 bases each). The V end lost 3 bases, the J end lost 2 bases, and 15 bases lay between the germline ends. CDR3 length: 17 residues. Germline assignment: CDR1 SGDLS and CDR2 YYNGEE. The CDR3 region is CASSAPQGGAGANVLTF. CDR3 nucleotide sequence: TGTGCCAGCAGCGCCCCCCAGGGGGGGGCTGGGGCCAACGTCCTGACTTTC.

This chain links TRBV14 with TRBJ2-1, with 7 bases that match TRBD2. CDR3 length: 14 residues. Germline CDR1 reads SGHDN; CDR2 reads FVKESK. V lost 5 bases and J lost 8; bases outside the gene matches: 9. In nucleotides, the CDR3 is TGTGCCAGCAGCGAAGTGGGAGGGTTCGATGAGCAGTTCTTC. Translation gives CASSEVGGFDEQFF.

This clonotype was detected a few times. The CDR3 is CASSLYPFAGGVKGYTF. The CDR3 bases are TGTGCCAGCAGTTTATACCCTTTCGCAGGGGGTGTTAAGGGCTACACCTTC. V usage is TRBV28 and J usage is TRBJ1-2; TRBD1 agrees at 7 bases. J was trimmed by 8 bases and V by 1 base; bases with no gene match: 16. The CDR3 covers 17 residues. Germline V gene data show CDR1 as MDHEN and CDR2 as SYDVKM.

This chain uses TRBV29-1 with TRBJ2-5, with D perhaps being TRBD1 or TRBD2 (7 bases each). The germline V gene has CDR1 SQVTM and CDR2 ANQGSEA. Trimming stripped 7 bases from V and 9 bases from J, with 15 bases between. The CDR3 covers 11 residues. The CDR3 loop is CSAGQGGPQYF. The DNA of the CDR3 is TGCAGCGCCGGGCAGGGGGGGCCCCAGTACTTC.

This clonotype was observed a few times. V gene TRBV6-6 combines with J gene TRBJ1-2, with D unresolved. The CDR3 runs 13 residues. In germline, CDR1 is MNHNY, CDR2 SVGAGI (reference sequence). V gave up 8 bases and J gave up 2 bases, with 12 bases separating them. The CDR3, as DNA: TGTGCCAGCGATAGTAAACAAAACTATGGCTACACCTTC. Translation: CASDSKQNYGYTF.

The sample holds a few counts of this clonotype. The chain uses TRBV6-2 or TRBV6-3 and TRBJ2-4; D is possibly TRBD1 (5 bases). Germline V CDR1 and CDR2: MNHEY, SVGEGT. The CDR3 has 16 amino acids. V was shortened by 7 bases and J by 9 bases, with 25 bases between the two germline ends. This CDR3 is CASTRAVGPAGPIQYF. CDR3 coding DNA: TGTGCCAGCACCAGGGCGGTCGGACCCGCAGGGCCCATTCAGTACTTC.

This clonotype was found a few times. This chain connects TRBV9 to TRBJ1-3, with D perhaps TRBD1 (5 bases). This CDR3 has 19 amino acids. The V end lost 4 bases, the J end lost 11 bases, and 34 bases lay between the germline ends. Germline V gives CDR1 SGDLS, CDR2 YYNGEE. The CDR3, as DNA: TGTGCCAGCAGCTCTCCTAGAGATGTGCAGGGTAGGTCCCTGAACGCCATATATTTT. It encodes CASSSPRDVQGRSLNAIYF.

This clonotype showed up just a few times. The CDR3: CASSPLSSSYNEQFF. For the CDR3, the DNA is TGTGCCAGCTCACCACTTAGTAGCTCCTACAATGAGCAGTTCTTC. This chain links TRBV18 with TRBJ2-1; D remains ambiguous. Trimming removed 1 base at V and 0 bases at J, with 7 bases between. This CDR3 has 15 residues. Per germline, CDR1 KGHSH and CDR2 LQKENI.

This clonotype was counted a few times. The gene calls are TRBV12-3 or TRBV12-4 and TRBJ2-4; tentatively, D is TRBD1 (6 bases). The CDR3 totals 14 residues. Trimming removed 3 bases at V and 3 bases at J, with 9 bases between. The CDR3, as DNA: TGTGCCAGCAGTTTCCGAGGGGGCAAAAACATTCAGTACTTC. As protein: CASSFRGGKNIQYF.